These T cell receptor beta chains were read from a single sample in a study of human T cells and chemical hapten exposure. A single record per CDR3 protein comes from TCRdb applying MiXCR to the RACE reads. The repertoire holds more than 250,000 distinct CDR3 sequences, with more than 6.5% as singletons. The material sequenced was whole blood, taken in connection with sensitization to the hapten diphenylcyclopropenone (DPC). The receptor set was obtained from a middle-aged woman with alopecia areata. Some clones in this sample may be carry-over from other donors' samples. The CDR3 runs from the conserved cysteine through the conserved F or W.

18	TRBV7-8	TRBJ1-6	CASSLFSLGHLYNSPLHF
12	TRBV6-5	TRBJ2-5	CASSSGGKTQYF
16	TRBV20-1	TRBJ1-6	CSARAPPGGTNSPLHF
15	TRBV5-1	TRBJ1-2	CASRGNQGDEDGYTF
14	TRBV4-1	TRBJ1-1	CASSQMTGKIEAFF
16	TRBV7-2	TRBJ2-2	CASSLAKVVRTGELFF
16	TRBV4-3	TRBJ1-1	CASSQMPSEAGSEAFF
17	TRBV28	TRBJ1-5	CASTPTGHLRGNQPQHF
14	TRBV10-3	TRBJ2-7	CAISPGQGGNEQYF
14	TRBV15	TRBJ2-3	CATRGPGVIDTQYF
18	TRBV20-1	TRBJ2-1	CSARGAQKREGPYNEQFF
14	TRBV3-1	TRBJ2-7	CASSQAGDVYEQYF
12	TRBV29-1	TRBJ1-2	CSVAGQPYGYTF
16	TRBV29-1	TRBJ2-1	CSVEWQVLPPAWTQFF
15	TRBV5-1	TRBJ2-3	CASTLAAGVQDTQYF
18	TRBV6-6	TRBJ2-4	CASSYSQGTLLAKNIQYF
15	TRBV7-9	TRBJ2-3	CASSSTSGSSDTQYF
14	TRBV20-1	TRBJ1-6	CSATPWGRDSPLHF
15	TRBV3-1	TRBJ2-3	CASSLTSGGEDTQYF
17	TRBV20-1	TRBJ2-5	CSARGIISDRGQETQYF
14	TRBV28	TRBJ2-7	CASSPNQGPDSAYF
15	TRBV7-8	TRBJ1-5	CASSSPAGFSQPQHF
15	TRBV12-3/TRBV12-4	TRBJ1-3	CASSLGRNSGNTIYF
16	TRBV27	TRBJ1-5	CASSLYPGPSSEAQHF
11	TRBV29-1	TRBJ1-2	CSLTDGYGYTF
16	TRBV9	TRBJ1-5	CASSTRTPWGNQPQHF
13	TRBV2	TRBJ1-4	CASSLTVYEKLFF
15	TRBV6-6	TRBJ2-3	CASQDRDRGTDTQYF
18	TRBV7-2	TRBJ1-1	CASSYPRMRDGMNTEAFF